Listed here is a single TCR beta chain. Its antigen is unidentified. V was clipped by 5 bases and J by 0 bases; unmatched bases: 9. The CDR3 is made up of 17 amino acids. Per germline, CDR1 LNHDA and CDR2 SQIVND (reference sequence). The data were taken from a study of shared clonotypes between healthy human individuals. Findings and caveats of the study: Apart from blood, nothing was sampled; tissue repertoires likely differ.

Measured with immunoSEQ multiplex PCR; TCRdb has only the in-frame clones, and not every one. The profile shows roughly 2 million clones, around 95% of them singletons. The TCR originated in a man between 18 and 35 years old in good health. The genes are TRBV19 and TRBJ1-5; the match to TRBD1 covers 8 bases. The sample consisted of naive CD4+ T cells sorted from blood. Subset specified: CD45RA+ positively selected. The CDR3 loop is CASSADRAVYSNQPQHF. The CDR3 DNA reads as TGTGCCAGTAGTGCGGACAGGGCGGTCTATAGCAATCAGCCCCAGCATTTT.